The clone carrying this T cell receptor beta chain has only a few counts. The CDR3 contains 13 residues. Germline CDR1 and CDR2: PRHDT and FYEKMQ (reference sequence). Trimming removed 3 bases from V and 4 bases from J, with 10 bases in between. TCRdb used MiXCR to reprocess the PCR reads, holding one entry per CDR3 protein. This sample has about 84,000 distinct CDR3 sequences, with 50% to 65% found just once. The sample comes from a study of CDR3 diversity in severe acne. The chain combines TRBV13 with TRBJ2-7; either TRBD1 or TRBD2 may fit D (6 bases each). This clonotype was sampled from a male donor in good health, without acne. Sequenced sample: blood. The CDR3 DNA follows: TGTGCCAGCAGCTTCCAAGGGGGGTACGAGCAGTACTTC. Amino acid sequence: CASSFQGGYEQYF.